This section outlines one T cell receptor (beta chain) sequence together with its context. Its antigen is undetermined. The source of the sample is a study of T-cell memory formation after mild COVID-19. Study observations and caveats: Shrinking CD4+ clones resided mostly in CM and EM, and CD8+ ones in EMRA. Balance between CD4 and CD8 was seen in clones contracting day 15 to 85, and a CD4+ lean was seen in later expanders. Memory sampled before infection contained some responding clones, suggesting cross-reactive memory joined.

Employing constant-segment primers, 5'RACE generated TCR alpha and TCR beta cDNA libraries bearing sample barcodes and UMIs. MiXCR, run by TCRdb on the 5' RACE reads, gives a single entry per CDR3 protein. The data show about 360,000 distinct CDR3 sequences, 10% to 15% seen once. Germline loops: CDR1 SGHTA, CDR2 FQGNSA. The ends lost 7 bases at V and 7 bases at J; junction bases unmatched: 6. The CDR3 consists of 14 residues. The chain employs TRBV7-2 and TRBJ1-4; 10 bases match TRBD1. This TCR derives from a young man who had mild COVID-19 (a few samples of this study predate the infection). Cell type and time point are not known. Sequencing was done on a sample of PBMCs or a T cell subset sorted from them (not recorded which). CDR3 nucleotide sequence: TGTGCCAGCATGCGACAGGGGGCGTTTGAAAAACTGTTTTTT. As protein: CASMRQGAFEKLFF.